What follows are 25 T cell receptor beta chains derived from one specimen sequenced in a study of OX40 agonist ivuxolimab in advanced cancers. Measured with immunoSEQ multiplex PCR; TCRdb has only the in-frame clones, and not every one. The data show over 55,000 clones, roughly 89% seen once. The sequencing used CD4+ or CD8+ T cells sorted from blood, collected in a trial of the OX40 agonist ivuxolimab. These receptors came from an adult with an advanced solid tumor such as melanoma, head and neck, liver or kidney cancer.

This sequence joins TRBV7-2 and TRBJ1-5; unclear D gene. The V and J ends lost 5 bases and 15 bases respectively, with 17 bases between them. This CDR3 contains 12 residues. From germline, CDR1 is SGHTA and CDR2 FQGNSA. In nucleotides, the CDR3 is TGTGCCAGCAGCCCGCTCGACCGGAATTTGCATTTT. Encoded protein: CASSPLDRNLHF.

V gene TRBV5-6 combines with J gene TRBJ2-3; 8 nucleotides line up with TRBD2. CDR3 length: 16 amino acids. CDR1 is SGHDT, CDR2 YYEEEE, per germline. V shed 2 bases, J shed 0 bases, and the junction held 5 bases outside the gene matches. The CDR3: CASSFSGVSSTDTQYF. CDR3 DNA sequence: TGTGCCAGCAGCTTTAGCGGGGTATCTAGCACAGATACGCAGTATTTT.

The chain employs TRBV5-1 and TRBJ1-4; 7 bases agree with TRBD1. Germline lookup yields CDR1 SGHRS and CDR2 YFSETQ. This CDR3 has 15 residues. With V trimmed by 4 bases and J by 7 bases, 10 bases remained unmatched. CDR3 sequence: CASSELQGRTEKLFF. The CDR3 nucleotides are TGCGCCAGCAGCGAACTACAGGGGAGGACTGAAAAACTGTTTTTT.

The chain recombines TRBV28 with TRBJ2-7; a possible D gene is TRBD1 (5 bases). The length of the CDR3 is 13 residues. The germline CDR1 and CDR2 sequences are MDHEN and SYDVKM. The V gene lost 4 bases and the J gene lost 6 bases, with 13 bases spanning the gap. The CDR3: CASSSLGPFEQYF. CDR3 coding DNA: TGTGCCAGCAGTTCCCTGGGGCCATTCGAGCAGTACTTC.

The chain carries TRBV11-3 and TRBJ2-5; D could derive from TRBD1 or TRBD2 (6 bases each). CDR1 SGHNT and CDR2 YENEEA come from the germline V gene. CDR3 length equals 14 residues. The V and J ends lost 5 bases and 4 bases respectively, with 14 bases between them. The CDR3 protein is CASSTRRGLETQYF. The DNA for the CDR3 is TGTGCCAGCAGCACCCGCAGGGGACTAGAGACCCAGTACTTC.

The gene calls are TRBV6-5 and TRBJ1-6, with D hard to call. This CDR3 region has 13 residues. Germline CDR1 is MNHEY and CDR2 is SVGAGI. The germline V and J ends were trimmed by 2 bases and 9 bases, with 8 bases remaining between them. The CDR3, as DNA: TGTGCCAGCAGTTACGGTAAAGCTTCACCCCTCCACTTT. Translating gives CASSYGKASPLHF.

This clone has a single count. The chain uses TRBV7-9 and TRBJ1-2; weak D call: TRBD1 (6 bases). CDR1 and CDR2 from the germline V gene are SEHNR and FQNEAQ (reference sequence). Trimming took 1 base from V and 4 from J, leaving 25 bases between them. The length of the CDR3 is 19 residues. As DNA, the CDR3 is TGTGCCAGCAGCTTAGAAAAGGTATATGCGGACAGAAGATTCTATGGCTACACCTTC. As protein: CASSLEKVYADRRFYGYTF.

Here the CDR3 reads CASSTLRAPGNTIYF. CDR3 DNA: TGCGCCAGCAGCACCCTACGGGCGCCTGGAAACACCATATATTTT. The chain has TRBV5-1 and TRBJ1-3; D is unresolved. Looked up from germline, CDR1 is SGHRS and CDR2 is YFSETQ. The CDR3 is 15 amino acids. Trimming took 4 bases from V and 2 from J, leaving 13 bases between them.

This clone was seen only once. This chain joins TRBV5-1 and TRBJ2-1, with D perhaps TRBD1 (6 bases). Trimming took off 0 bases at V and 0 bases at J, with 10 bases between the two ends. Germline V gene lookup returns CDR1 SGHRS and CDR2 YFSETQ. The CDR3 contains 16 residues. CDR3 region: CASSLGHRDSYNEQFF. Written as DNA, the CDR3 is TGCGCCAGCAGCTTGGGTCACAGGGACTCCTACAATGAGCAGTTCTTC.

As DNA, the CDR3 is TGTGCCAGCAGTTTACGTGGTGAGCAGTTCTTC. The encoded protein is CASSLRGEQFF. The V gene is TRBV28, the J gene TRBJ2-1; D gene unclear. The V gene's germline CDR1 is MDHEN and CDR2 SYDVKM. CDR3 length equals 11 residues. Trimming cost V 2 bases and J 9 bases, with 5 bases left between them.

The chain uses TRBV20-1 and TRBJ2-7; D ambiguous. The CDR3 length is 9 residues. The V gene lost 3 bases and the J gene lost 7 bases, with 4 bases spanning the gap. CDR1 DFQATT and CDR2 SNEGSKA come from the germline V gene (reference sequence). For the CDR3, the DNA is TGCAGTGCTAGTGATGAGCAGTACTTC. Amino acid sequence: CSASDEQYF.

V usage is TRBV11-2 and J usage is TRBJ2-1; TRBD2 matches 11 bases. Germline CDR1 is SGHAT and CDR2 is FQNNGV. Trimming cost V 1 base and J 3 bases; bases outside gene matches: 5. The CDR3 is 17 residues long. CDR3 in amino acids: CASSLVHLAGGYNEQFF. The CDR3 DNA reads TGTGCCAGCAGCTTAGTCCACCTAGCGGGAGGCTACAATGAGCAGTTCTTC.

The chain links TRBV18 to TRBJ1-6; 8 nucleotides agree with TRBD1. Germline lookup yields CDR1 KGHSH and CDR2 LQKENI. The CDR3 extends over 14 amino acids. Unmatched junction bases numbered 1, after V lost 2 bases and J lost 7 bases. The CDR3 bases are TGTGCCAGCTCACCAGGACAGGGAAATTCACCCCTCCACTTT. Translation: CASSPGQGNSPLHF.

This chain links TRBV29-1 with TRBJ2-3; 10 bases map to TRBD1. CDR1 and CDR2 from the germline V gene are SQVTM and ANQGSEA. The CDR3 runs 14 residues. With V trimmed by 5 bases and J by 3 bases, 5 bases remained unmatched. This CDR3 is CSVRQGADTDTQYF. CDR3 DNA: TGCAGCGTTCGACAGGGGGCTGATACAGATACGCAGTATTTT.

This CDR3 is CASSPTAQNQPQHF. Written as DNA, the CDR3 is TGTGCCAGCTCACCAACAGCGCAGAATCAGCCCCAGCATTTT. V and J are TRBV18 and TRBJ1-5; D not certain. V was clipped by 2 bases and J by 4 bases, with 9 bases between them. In germline, CDR1 is KGHSH, CDR2 LQKENI. This CDR3 spans 14 amino acids.

J is TRBJ2-3 and V is TRBV6-5; no clear D. The CDR3 has 15 amino acids. Germline V gene data show CDR1 as MNHEY and CDR2 as SVGAGI. Trimming removed 7 bases at V and 1 base at J, with 15 bases between. The CDR3 DNA is TGTGCCAGCACCGAGACTGCAGACCGCACAGATACGCAGTATTTT. Its protein is CASTETADRTDTQYF.

This sequence joins TRBV5-1 and TRBJ2-3; D is possibly TRBD2 (5 bases). The ends were cut back, 1 base at V and 12 bases at J, with 18 bases in the middle. The CDR3 is 14 amino acids. Germline CDR1 is SGHRS and CDR2 is YFSETQ. The CDR3 loop is CASSLSSEGTPQYF. CDR3 nucleotides: TGCGCCAGCAGCTTGTCATCAGAGGGTACCCCTCAGTATTTT.

This clone has more than one count but fewer than ten. At one boundary the junction diverges from the germline segment, which might be a read error. The chain joins TRBV7-7 to TRBJ2-5; the match to TRBD1 covers 10 bases. Germline V gene lookup returns CDR1 SSHAT and CDR2 FNYEAQ (reference sequence). The CDR3 spans 14 residues. The CDR3 region has the DNA TGTGCTAGCAGCGCGACAGGGGGCCGTGAGACCCAGTACTTC. Its protein product is CASSATGGRETQYF. Using reference TRBV7-7 and TRBJ2-5 for the parts outside the CDR3, the full variable domain is GAGVSQSPRYKVTKRGQDVTLRCDPISSHATLYWYQQALGQGPEFLTYFNYEAQPDKSGLPSDRFSAERPEGSISTLTIQRTEQRDSAMYRCASSATGGRETQYFGPGTRLLVL.

This clone was recorded only once. The chain carries TRBV28 and TRBJ2-4; D could derive from TRBD1 or TRBD2 (6 bases each). Trimming took 6 bases from V and 4 from J, leaving 13 bases between them. CDR3 length equals 14 residues. Looked up from germline, CDR1 is MDHEN and CDR2 is SYDVKM. DNA of the CDR3: TGTGCCAGCAGCCCCGGGGGCGGGAAAAACATTCAGTACTTC. Amino acids: CASSPGGGKNIQYF.

The chain combines TRBV28 with TRBJ1-5, with 8 bases identical to TRBD1. Germline CDR1 MDHEN, CDR2 SYDVKM. V gave up 5 bases and J gave up 0 bases; unmatched junction bases: 6. The CDR3 totals 16 residues. The CDR3 DNA reads TGTGCCAGCAGTACCCAGGGGGCGCCTAGCAATCAGCCCCAGCATTTT. This translates into CASSTQGAPSNQPQHF. Based on the CDR3 plus reference TRBV28 and TRBJ1-5, the full variable domain is DVKVTQSSRYLVKRTGEKVFLECVQDMDHENMFWYRQDPGLGLRLIYFSYDVKMKEKGDIPEGYSVSREKKERFSLILESASTNQTSMYLCASSTQGAPSNQPQHFGDGTRLSIL.

The gene calls are TRBV7-2 and TRBJ2-1; 13 bases align to TRBD2. From germline, CDR1 is SGHTA and CDR2 FQGNSA. Unmatched junction bases numbered 6, after V lost 0 bases and J lost 7 bases. There are 17 residues in the CDR3. The CDR3, as DNA: TGTGCCAGCAGCTTAGCGGGACTAGCGGGGTGGCGAAATGAGCAGTTCTTC. It encodes CASSLAGLAGWRNEQFF.

Only a few counts were recorded for this clone. The V and J genes are TRBV7-8 and TRBJ2-5; 7 nucleotides agree with TRBD2. The J segment lost 6 bases and the V segment lost 4 bases, leaving 14 bases of the junction unmatched. The CDR3 length is 16 residues. Germline CDR1 reads SGHVS; CDR2 reads FQNEAQ. Written as DNA, the CDR3 is TGTGCCAGCAGCTCCGAGGTTGGGGGAGGGCCTCAGACCCAGTACTTC. Amino acid sequence: CASSSEVGGGPQTQYF.

This chain connects TRBV19 to TRBJ2-1, with 7 bases lining up with TRBD2. The CDR3 has 14 residues. V dropped 3 bases and J dropped 9; count of bases not matched to a gene: 8. Germline V gene lookup returns CDR1 LNHDA and CDR2 SQIVND (reference sequence). The CDR3 reads CASSIEAGVSEQFF. The DNA of the CDR3 is TGTGCCAGTAGTATCGAGGCGGGAGTTAGTGAGCAGTTCTTC.

The rearrangement uses TRBV7-2 and TRBJ1-5; 8 nucleotides line up with TRBD1. J lost 7 bases, V lost 2 bases, and 7 bases had no gene match. The CDR3 covers 15 residues. Germline V gives CDR1 SGHTA, CDR2 FQGNSA. This CDR3 is CASSLQGASGQPQHF. The CDR3 nucleotides read TGTGCCAGCAGCTTACAGGGGGCATCGGGACAGCCCCAGCATTTT.

The chain has TRBV10-1 and TRBJ1-2; D is unresolved. The V gene's germline CDR1 is WNHNN and CDR2 SYGVQD (reference sequence). This CDR3 has 13 amino acids. Trimming took 6 bases from V and 0 from J, leaving 8 bases between them. CDR3 amino acids: CASSKGTNYGYTF. The CDR3 bases are TGCGCCAGCAGCAAGGGAACTAACTATGGCTACACCTTC.